A single sample is the source of the 5 T cell receptor beta chains below, sequenced in a study of blood T cell repertoires in COVID-19 (dated by TCRdb to the early 2020s). The library was made by the immunoSEQ multiplex PCR assay. TCRdb holds this immuneACCESS table with in-frame rearrangements only. Some clones are missing; in checked studies, unresolved V genes explain under half, and the rest has no known cause. The sample table shows some 210,000 clones, and roughly 80% are seen once. Clones ranked in the top ten supply about 20% of the sample. The sequenced sample was peripheral blood. The source of these receptors is a human donor in a cohort sampled during active COVID-19.

The chain carries TRBV7-9 and TRBJ2-5; perhaps TRBD1 as D (6 bases). From germline, CDR1 is SEHNR and CDR2 FQNEAQ (reference sequence). This CDR3 has 15 residues. Trimming stripped 5 bases from V and 2 bases from J, with 15 bases between. CDR3 in amino acids: CASSLTGTTQETQYF. The CDR3 DNA sequence: TGTGCCAGCAGCCTCACCGGGACAACTCAAGAGACCCAGTACTTC.

This rearrangement joins TRBV5-1 to TRBJ1-2, with TRBD1 identical over 7 bases. This CDR3 contains 14 residues. Losses at the gene ends were 4 bases for V and 10 bases for J; bases not matched to a gene: 13. The V gene's germline CDR1 is SGHRS and CDR2 YFSETQ. In DNA, the CDR3 is TGCGCCAGCAGCCCGGGCACGACAGGGATGTACTACACCTTC. Its protein is CASSPGTTGMYYTF.

This sequence joins TRBV5-1 and TRBJ1-2; 10 bases are shared with TRBD1. The CDR3 extends over 15 amino acids. Germline V gene lookup returns CDR1 SGHRS and CDR2 YFSETQ. J lost 6 bases, V lost 0 bases, and 5 bases had no gene match. The CDR3 DNA follows: TGCGCCAGCAGCTTGGGGGACAGGGGATATGATGGCTACACCTTC. Protein: CASSLGDRGYDGYTF.

V gene TRBV5-4 combines with J gene TRBJ2-6; tentative D call: TRBD2 (6 bases). The CDR3 covers 16 residues. Trimming left V 0 bases short and J 2 bases short, with 9 bases between. Germline V lookup: CDR1 SGHNT, CDR2 YYREEE (reference sequence). The CDR3 nucleotides are TGTGCCAGCAGCTTGGAGGAGGGCGCTGGGGCCAACGTCCTGACTTTC. Translation gives CASSLEEGAGANVLTF.

The CDR3 nucleotides read TGTGCCAGCAGTTACCAAGACATGCAGTTCTTC. This gives the protein CASSYQDMQFF. This chain links TRBV6-5 with TRBJ2-1; D ambiguous. Per the germline V gene, CDR1 is MNHEY and CDR2 is SVGAGI. The length of the CDR3 is 11 residues. V dropped 2 bases and J dropped 12 bases, with 8 bases sitting between them.